The 26 T cell receptor beta chains in this list originate from one sample, sequenced in a study of blood T cell repertoires in COVID-19. Here immunoSEQ multiplex PCR was the method, and the copy in TCRdb shows in-frame clones only, minus some. This table holds tens of thousands of clones, roughly 93% found once. Sequences were obtained from peripheral blood. Receptor source: a human donor in a cohort sampled during active COVID-19.

The rearrangement links TRBV10-3 to TRBJ2-3, with TRBD2 matching over 7 bases. J lost 2 bases, V lost 3 bases, and 8 bases had no gene match. The germline gives CDR1 ENHRY, CDR2 SYGVKD. There are 16 residues in the CDR3. The CDR3 here is CAISDTRAGSTDTQYF. The CDR3 nucleotides are TGTGCCATCAGTGATACTAGAGCGGGGTCCACAGATACGCAGTATTTT.

This chain connects TRBV11-2 to TRBJ1-6; no clear D gene. The CDR3 contains 17 residues. The germline V gene has CDR1 SGHAT and CDR2 FQNNGV. Trimming left V 1 base short and J 9 bases short, with 19 bases between. The CDR3 loop reads CASSLVGRSPGGSPLHF. The CDR3, as DNA: TGTGCCAGCAGCTTAGTGGGGAGATCACCGGGTGGTTCACCCCTCCACTTT.

The chain carries TRBV6-5 and TRBJ2-7; D is perhaps TRBD2 (5 bases). Trimming took off 4 bases at V and 1 base at J, with 11 bases between the two ends. Germline lookup yields CDR1 MNHEY and CDR2 SVGAGI. This CDR3 has 14 amino acids. CDR3 protein: CASSFSENSYEQYF. The CDR3 DNA reads TGTGCCAGCAGTTTTAGCGAAAATTCCTACGAGCAGTACTTC.

In its sample, this clone was seen a few times. This sequence joins TRBV10-1 and TRBJ1-2; possible D gene TRBD1, 6 bases. The CDR3 extends over 13 amino acids. CDR1 and CDR2 (germline): WNHNN, SYGVQD (reference sequence). V was clipped by 4 bases and J by 4 bases, with 10 bases between them. CDR3 nucleotides: TGCGCCAGCAGTGGACAGGACGGCTATGGCTACACCTTC. Amino acids: CASSGQDGYGYTF.

V usage is TRBV6-5 and J usage is TRBJ2-1; 10 bases line up with TRBD1. The CDR3 spans 14 residues. Germline trimming cut 6 bases from V and 9 bases from J; bases unmatched to any gene: 8. Germline values: CDR1 MNHEY, CDR2 SVGAGI. The CDR3 spells CASRAGTGAGEQFF. The CDR3 DNA reads as TGTGCCAGCAGGGCCGGGACAGGGGCCGGTGAGCAGTTCTTC.

This chain joins TRBV3-1 (or the pseudogene TRBV3-2) and TRBJ2-3, with D maybe TRBD2 (6 bases). Looked up from germline, CDR1 is LGHDT and CDR2 is YNNKEL (reference sequence). The CDR3 contains 17 residues. V gave up 4 bases and J gave up 2 bases, with 19 bases separating them. For the CDR3, the DNA is TGTGCCAGCAGCCCCCGGCCGCAGCGGGCCTTCACAGATACGCAGTATTTT. This encodes CASSPRPQRAFTDTQYF.

The count of this clone is one. The CDR3 nucleotides are TGTGCCAGAAGCTTGGAATGGACTAGATACAATGAGCAGTTCTTC. This gives the protein CARSLEWTRYNEQFF. V gene TRBV5-3 combines with J gene TRBJ2-1; 7 positions agree with TRBD2. TRBV5-3 is an open reading frame whose function is uncertain. Unmatched junction bases numbered 4, after V lost 0 bases and J lost 4 bases. This CDR3 has 15 amino acids.

The J gene is TRBJ1-2, the V gene TRBV9; perhaps TRBD1 as D (5 bases). The V end was cut by 0 bases, the J end by 1 base, with 13 bases between. Germline V gene data show CDR1 as SGDLS and CDR2 as YYNGEE. This CDR3 has 16 amino acids. CDR3 region: CASSVAAGGDNYGYTF. DNA of the CDR3: TGTGCCAGCAGCGTAGCTGCTGGGGGGGATAACTATGGCTACACCTTC.

This chain joins TRBV10-2 and TRBJ1-1, with D possibly TRBD1 on 5 matching bases. The CDR3 spans 16 residues. CDR1 and CDR2 (germline): WSHSY, SAAADI. Trimming took off 5 bases at V and 2 bases at J, with 18 bases between the two ends. The CDR3 loop is CASSSLDRGGNTEAFF. The CDR3 nucleotides read TGCGCCAGCAGTTCCTTGGACCGGGGGGGTAACACTGAAGCTTTCTTT.

The rearrangement links TRBV7-6 to TRBJ1-1; 10 bases match TRBD1. The CDR3 loop spans 14 amino acids. The germline V gene encodes CDR1 SGHVS and CDR2 FNYEAQ. Losses at the gene ends were 4 bases for V and 3 bases for J; bases not matched to a gene: 2. The CDR3 bases are TGTGCCAGCAGCTCGGACAGGGGGGACACTGAAGCTTTCTTT. Its translation is CASSSDRGDTEAFF.

The rearrangement links TRBV2 to TRBJ2-3; D is possibly TRBD2 (5 bases). Germline lookup yields CDR1 SNHLY and CDR2 FYNNEI. CDR3 length: 14 amino acids. Trimming left V 8 bases short and J 3 bases short, with 15 bases between. CDR3 DNA sequence: TGTGCCAGCTGGGAGTCTGTAGTTACAGATACGCAGTATTTT. It specifies CASWESVVTDTQYF.

The rearrangement uses TRBV10-3 and TRBJ2-1, with 9 positions matching TRBD2. This CDR3 has 16 residues. CDR1 ENHRY and CDR2 SYGVKD come from the germline V gene. Trimming took 7 bases from V and 4 from J; bases not matched to a gene: 11. The CDR3 region has the DNA TGTGCCATCAACTCCCAAGTGGCGGGAGGGTACAATGAGCAGTTCTTC. Residues: CAINSQVAGGYNEQFF.

This rearrangement joins TRBV19 to TRBJ1-5, with 7 bases aligning to TRBD1. There are 14 residues in the CDR3. CDR1 and CDR2 (germline): LNHDA, SQIVND (reference sequence). V lost 3 bases and J lost 5; bases outside the gene matches: 4. CDR3 region: CASSILGGDQPQHF. CDR3 DNA sequence: TGTGCCAGTAGTATTTTAGGGGGCGATCAGCCCCAGCATTTT.

The chain combines TRBV5-1 with TRBJ2-1; 8 nucleotides align to TRBD1. Germline trimming cut 2 bases from V and 8 bases from J; bases unmatched to any gene: 6. This CDR3 contains 14 residues. Germline V CDR1 and CDR2: SGHRS, YFSETQ. CDR3 nucleotides: TGCGCCAGCAGCTTTACAAAACAGGGGGATGAGCAGTTCTTC. This codes for CASSFTKQGDEQFF.

The chain is built from TRBV9 and TRBJ1-1; D may be TRBD1 (6 bases). CDR1 and CDR2 (germline): SGDLS, YYNGEE. Trimming pared 4 bases from V and 5 bases from J, leaving 15 bases between. The CDR3 loop spans 14 amino acids. Here the CDR3 reads CASSSQGSGTEAFF. CDR3 nucleotide sequence: TGTGCCAGCAGCTCACAGGGATCGGGGACTGAAGCTTTCTTT.

This chain joins TRBV6-1 and TRBJ2-5; 12 bases match TRBD2. This CDR3 contains 16 residues. Germline CDR1 MNHNS, CDR2 SASEGT. Trimming cost V 4 bases and J 5 bases; bases outside gene matches: 8. CDR3 coding DNA: TGTGCCAGCAGTGTCCGGACTAGCGGGGTCGGTGAGACCCAGTACTTC. Its protein is CASSVRTSGVGETQYF.

The V and J genes are TRBV30 and TRBJ2-1, with 12 bases identical to TRBD2. CDR3 size: 15 residues. CDR1 is GTSNPN and CDR2 is SVGIG in the germline V gene (reference sequence). V shed 4 bases, J shed 5 bases, and the junction held 6 bases outside the gene matches. The CDR3 is CAWTSSGRADNEQFF. The CDR3 DNA reads TGTGCCTGGACTTCTAGCGGGAGGGCTGACAATGAGCAGTTCTTC.

CDR3 sequence (DNA): TGTGCCAGCAGCTTAGTCGGGACTAGCGGGAGACGCGAGCAGTACTTC. The encoded protein is CASSLVGTSGRREQYF. The genes are TRBV13 and TRBJ2-7; 14 positions match TRBD2. Losses at the gene ends were 1 base for V and 6 bases for J; bases not matched to a gene: 5. The CDR3 totals 16 residues. Germline V lookup: CDR1 PRHDT, CDR2 FYEKMQ (reference sequence).

The chain combines TRBV9 with TRBJ2-1; 7 nucleotides agree with TRBD2. The CDR3 is made up of 16 amino acids. V lost 4 bases, J lost 1 base, and 8 bases stayed unmatched. Germline-derived CDR1 and CDR2 are SGDLS and YYNGEE. CDR3 in amino acids: CASSPDPGLSYNEQFF. CDR3 sequence (DNA): TGTGCCAGCAGCCCCGACCCGGGACTATCCTACAATGAGCAGTTCTTC.

V and J are TRBV4-1 and TRBJ1-1; TRBD1 is a possible D gene (6 bases). V lost 4 bases, J lost 10 bases, and 19 bases lay in between. The CDR3 loop spans 14 amino acids. Germline V lookup: CDR1 MGHRA, CDR2 YSYEKL. The CDR3 coding sequence is TGCGCCAGCAGCCTGGGGGCTGGCGGCCGCGTAGCTTTCTTT. Translated, it gives CASSLGAGGRVAFF.

This chain connects TRBV5-1 to TRBJ2-1, with D unclear. V was pared by 4 bases and J by 8 bases, with 19 bases between. The germline V gene has CDR1 SGHRS and CDR2 YFSETQ. This CDR3 spans 15 amino acids. DNA for the CDR3: TGCGCCAGCAGCGGAACTTACGGCGGTGGCGATGAGCAGTTCTTC. Translation gives CASSGTYGGGDEQFF.

This sequence joins TRBV4-2 and TRBJ1-3, with D possibly being TRBD1 (5 bases). Per the germline V gene, CDR1 is LGHNA and CDR2 is YNFKEQ. The CDR3 extends over 17 amino acids. V was pared by 2 bases and J by 0 bases, with 14 bases between. The CDR3 DNA reads TGTGCCAGCAGCCAATTCTTCGTCAGGGCCTCTGGAAACACCATATATTTT. Its translation is CASSQFFVRASGNTIYF.

V and J are TRBV29-1 and TRBJ2-6, with 9 bases aligning to TRBD1. V lost 6 bases, J lost 2 bases, and 5 bases stayed unmatched. In germline, CDR1 is SQVTM, CDR2 ANQGSEA. CDR3 length: 15 amino acids. In DNA, the CDR3 is TGCAGCGTGGGACAGGGTGCTGCTGGGGCCAACGTCCTGACTTTC. This sequence encodes CSVGQGAAGANVLTF.

The V gene is TRBV12-3 or TRBV12-4, the J gene TRBJ2-7; TRBD1 is a possible D gene (6 bases). This CDR3 is built from 12 residues. V was trimmed by 1 base and J by 6 bases, leaving 7 bases between them. The CDR3 reads CASSLGGLEQYF. The CDR3 DNA sequence: TGTGCCAGCAGTTTAGGGGGGCTCGAGCAGTACTTC.

As to this clone: One end of the junction varies from germline; a read error may be responsible. This rearrangement joins TRBV7-9 to TRBJ2-1; 12 nucleotides match TRBD2. This CDR3 contains 15 residues. CDR1 is SEHNR, CDR2 FQNEAQ, per germline (reference sequence). The CDR3 region is CASSLAGGPVNEQFF. CDR3 coding DNA: TGTGCCAGCAGCCTAGCGGGGGGGCCGGTCAATGAGCAGTTCTTC.

In this sample, this clone turned up once. The chain combines TRBV4-1 with TRBJ1-2, with D tentatively TRBD1 (6 bases). Trimming pared 5 bases from V and 0 bases from J, leaving 10 bases between. This CDR3 is built from 14 residues. Germline loops: CDR1 MGHRA, CDR2 YSYEKL. The CDR3: CASSKPGANYGYTF. The CDR3 region has the DNA TGCGCCAGCAGCAAGCCAGGGGCTAACTATGGCTACACCTTC.